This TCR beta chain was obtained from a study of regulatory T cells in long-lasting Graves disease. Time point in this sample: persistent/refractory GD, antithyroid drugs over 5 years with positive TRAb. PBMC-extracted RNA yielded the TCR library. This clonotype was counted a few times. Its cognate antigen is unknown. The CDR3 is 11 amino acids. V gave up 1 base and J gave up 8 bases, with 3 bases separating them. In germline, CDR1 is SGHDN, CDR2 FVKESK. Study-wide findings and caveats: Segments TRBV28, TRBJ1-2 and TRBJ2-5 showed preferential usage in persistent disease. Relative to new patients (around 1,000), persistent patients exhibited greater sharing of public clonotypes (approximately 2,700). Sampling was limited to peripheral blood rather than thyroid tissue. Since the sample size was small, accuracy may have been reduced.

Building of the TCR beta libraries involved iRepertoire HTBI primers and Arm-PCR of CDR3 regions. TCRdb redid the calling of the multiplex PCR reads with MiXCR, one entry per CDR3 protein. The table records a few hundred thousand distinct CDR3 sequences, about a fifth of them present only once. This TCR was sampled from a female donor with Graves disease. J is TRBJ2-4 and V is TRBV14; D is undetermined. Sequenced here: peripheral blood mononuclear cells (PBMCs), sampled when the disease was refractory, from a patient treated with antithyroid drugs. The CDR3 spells CASSQGDIQYF. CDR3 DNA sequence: TGTGCCAGCAGCCAAGGGGACATTCAGTACTTC. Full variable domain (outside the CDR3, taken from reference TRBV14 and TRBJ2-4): EAGVTQFPSHSVIEKGQTVTLRCDPISGHDNLYWYRRVMGKEIKFLLHFVKESKQDESGMPNNRFLAERTGGTYSTLKVQPAELEDSGVYFCASSQGDIQYFGAGTRLSVL.